This T cell receptor (beta chain) was observed in a study of PD-1 blockade in classical Hodgkin lymphoma. Sequenced by immunoSEQ multiplex PCR; TCRdb stores in-frame clones only, minus some. The sample records about 15,000 clones, around 81% being singletons. In every patient, relapse followed autologous stem cell transplantation, while exposure to brentuximab vedotin differed. Magnetic negative selection was used to purify CD4+ T cells from thawed PBMCs. This TCR was recovered from a human donor with classical Hodgkin lymphoma. Source: CD4+ T cells from blood, taken at baseline.

DNA for the CDR3: TGCGCCAGCAGCCCCTATGGACAGGCCGGCTCTGGAAACACCATATATTTT. Amino acids: CASSPYGQAGSGNTIYF. J is TRBJ1-3 and V is TRBV5-1, with 7 bases matching TRBD1. This CDR3 spans 17 amino acids. The ends lost 4 bases at V and 0 bases at J; junction bases unmatched: 10. CDR1 is SGHRS and CDR2 is YFSETQ in the germline V gene.